The present entry profiles one T cell receptor (beta chain) with its context. No antigen is known for it. This sample is drawn from a study of cytomegalovirus exposure and HLA in healthy donors. The study's findings and limits: Being productive about 87% or about 30% of the time was typical of most TCR beta V segments in an earlier analysis.

V lost 6 bases and J lost 6; bases outside the gene matches: 12. The CDR3 sequence is 16 residues long. CDR1 is SNHLY and CDR2 is FYNNEI in the germline V gene. Primers for the PCR totalled 60 Vbeta and 13 Jbeta. The table came from immunoSEQ multiplex PCR; TCRdb's copy has only in-frame clones and leaves some out. The sample contains around 280,000 clones, around 90% of which appear only once. The sequence was collected from a woman aged 18-29 years in good health and CMV-seronegative. The specimen was PBMCs. The J gene is TRBJ2-7, the V gene TRBV2; 12 nucleotides align to TRBD2. CDR3 sequence reads: CASRGLLAGGQGEQYF. For the CDR3, the DNA is TGTGCCAGCAGGGGCCTCCTAGCGGGGGGGCAGGGCGAGCAGTACTTC.